Listed below are T cell receptor beta chains from one sample, sequenced in a study of T cell responses to AZD1222 COVID-19 vaccine. The assay was immunoSEQ multiplex PCR, and TCRdb's table has in-frame clones only and misses some. Of approximately 130,000 clones in the sample, 80% to 95% were seen once. The material was peripheral blood, obtained 28 days after the second AZD1222 dose. These receptors came from an adult who received the AZD1222 COVID-19 vaccine. CDR3s include the opening cysteine and the closing phenylalanine or tryptophan. A D gene is named only where the DNA matches it firmly. Not all rows give a size; the values are once, few, many and, for expanded clones, a class.

clone size	J gene	V gene	D gene	CDR3 protein	CDR3 DNA
.	TRBJ1-1	TRBV3-1/TRBV3-2	.	CASSQTLNTEAFF	TGTGCCAGCAGCCAAACTTTGAACACTGAAGCTTTCTTT
.	TRBJ1-1	TRBV28	TRBD1	CASSLHRGPAFF	TGTGCCAGCAGTTTGCACAGGGGCCCAGCTTTCTTT
.	TRBJ1-6	TRBV11-3	.	CASSLEGRRNSPLHF	TGTGCCAGCAGCTTAGAGGGGCGCCGGAATTCACCCCTCCACTTT
.	TRBJ2-3	TRBV2	TRBD1	CASRPTGVSTDTQYF	TGTGCCAGCAGGCCGACAGGGGTTAGCACAGATACGCAGTATTTT
.	TRBJ1-2	TRBV11-2	.	CASSYGGSYGYTF	TGTGCCAGCAGCTATGGGGGCAGCTATGGCTACACCTTC
.	TRBJ2-2	TRBV12-3/TRBV12-4	.	CASSLDGGRELFF	TGTGCCAGCAGTTTAGATGGGGGACGGGAGCTGTTTTTT
once	TRBJ2-2	TRBV12-5	.	CASGRNTGELFF	TGTGCTAGTGGACGGAACACCGGGGAGCTGTTTTTT
.	TRBJ2-7	TRBV6-5	TRBD2	CASASGGRYEQYF	TGTGCCAGCGCTAGCGGGGGGCGGTACGAGCAGTACTTC
.	TRBJ1-1	TRBV11-3	TRBD1	CASSLGTGFVNTEAFF	TGTGCCAGCAGCTTGGGGACAGGGTTTGTGAACACTGAAGCTTTCTTT
.	TRBJ1-6	TRBV3-1/TRBV3-2	TRBD1	CASSQEDRKSPLHF	TGTGCCAGCAGCCAAGAGGACAGGAAATCACCCCTCCACTTT
.	TRBJ1-1	TRBV20-1	TRBD1	CSASGVIRDRGRENTEAFF	TGCAGTGCTAGTGGGGTGATCCGGGACAGGGGGCGCGAGAACACTGAAGCTTTCTTT
.	TRBJ1-6	TRBV30	.	CAWRDSYNSPLHF	TGTGCCTGGAGGGACAGTTATAATTCACCCCTCCACTTT